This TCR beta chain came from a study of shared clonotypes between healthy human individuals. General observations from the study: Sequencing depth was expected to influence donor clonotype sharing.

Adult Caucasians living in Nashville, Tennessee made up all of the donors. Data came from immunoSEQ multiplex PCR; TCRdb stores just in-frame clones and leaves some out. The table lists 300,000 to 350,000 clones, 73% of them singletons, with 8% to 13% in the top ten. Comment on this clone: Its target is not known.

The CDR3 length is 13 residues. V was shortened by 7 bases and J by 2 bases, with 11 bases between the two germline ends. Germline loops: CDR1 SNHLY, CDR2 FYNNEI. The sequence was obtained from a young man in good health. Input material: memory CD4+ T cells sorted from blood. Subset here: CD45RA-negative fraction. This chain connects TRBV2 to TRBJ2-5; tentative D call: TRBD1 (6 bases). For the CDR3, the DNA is TGTGCCAGCACCCGACAGGTTCAAGAGACCCAGTACTTC. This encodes CASTRQVQETQYF. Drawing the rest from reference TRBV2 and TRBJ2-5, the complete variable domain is EPEVTQTPSHQVTQMGQEVILRCVPISNHLYFYWYRQILGQKVEFLVSFYNNEISEKSEIFDDQFSVERPDGSNFTLKIRSTKLEDSAMYFCASTRQVQETQYFGPGTRLLVL.